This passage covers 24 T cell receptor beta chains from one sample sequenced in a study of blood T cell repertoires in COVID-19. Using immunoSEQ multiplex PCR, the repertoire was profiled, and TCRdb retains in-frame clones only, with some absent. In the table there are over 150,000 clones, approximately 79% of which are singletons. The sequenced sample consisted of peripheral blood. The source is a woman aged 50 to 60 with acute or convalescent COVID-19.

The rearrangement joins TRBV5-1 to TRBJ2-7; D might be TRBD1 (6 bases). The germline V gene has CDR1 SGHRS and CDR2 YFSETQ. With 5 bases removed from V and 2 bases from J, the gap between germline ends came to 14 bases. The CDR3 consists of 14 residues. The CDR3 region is CASRVTGTTYEQYF. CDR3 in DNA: TGCGCCAGCAGGGTGACAGGTACCACCTACGAGCAGTACTTC.

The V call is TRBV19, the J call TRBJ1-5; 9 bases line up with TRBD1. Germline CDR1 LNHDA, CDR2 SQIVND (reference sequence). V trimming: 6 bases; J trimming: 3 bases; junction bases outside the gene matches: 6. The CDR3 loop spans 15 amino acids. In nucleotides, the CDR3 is TGTGCCAGTAGAGGTGACAGGGGGGTCAATCAGCCCCAGCATTTT. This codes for CASRGDRGVNQPQHF.

The CDR3: CASSLVSQTGSNEQYF. The CDR3 DNA reads as TGCGCCAGCAGCTTGGTATCCCAGACAGGGTCCAACGAGCAGTACTTC. The gene calls are TRBV5-1 and TRBJ2-7; 7 positions match TRBD1. The CDR3 runs to 16 residues. V shed 0 bases, J shed 5 bases, and the junction held 11 bases outside the gene matches. Looked up from germline, CDR1 is SGHRS and CDR2 is YFSETQ.

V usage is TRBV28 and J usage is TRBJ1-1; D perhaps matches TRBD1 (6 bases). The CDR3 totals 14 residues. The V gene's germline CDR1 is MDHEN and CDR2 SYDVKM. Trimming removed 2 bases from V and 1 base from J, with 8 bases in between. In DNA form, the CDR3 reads TGTGCCAGCAGTTTAGCAGGGGCGAACACTGAAGCTTTCTTT. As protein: CASSLAGANTEAFF.

The CDR3 is CAWSPQTSGRAYNEQFF. The CDR3, as DNA: TGTGCCTGGAGTCCTCAGACTAGCGGGAGGGCTTACAATGAGCAGTTCTTC. This chain uses TRBV30 with TRBJ2-1; 14 positions match TRBD2. Germline V gene lookup returns CDR1 GTSNPN and CDR2 SVGIG (reference sequence). The CDR3 consists of 17 residues. V lost 2 bases and J lost 4; bases outside the gene matches: 7.

The CDR3 DNA is TGTGCCAGCAGCTCCCAACCGGGGGGGTTGGACGAAAAACTGTTTTTT. Translating it yields CASSSQPGGLDEKLFF. The chain joins TRBV7-2 to TRBJ1-4; the D gene is possibly TRBD1 (5 bases). The V gene's germline CDR1 is SGHTA and CDR2 FQGNSA. Trimming cost V 4 bases and J 8 bases, with 20 bases left between them. The CDR3 totals 16 residues.

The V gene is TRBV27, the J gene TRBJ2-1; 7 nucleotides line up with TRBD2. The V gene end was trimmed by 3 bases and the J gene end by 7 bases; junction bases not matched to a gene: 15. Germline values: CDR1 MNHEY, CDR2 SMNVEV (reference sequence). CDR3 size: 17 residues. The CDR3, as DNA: TGTGCCAGCAGTTTTAGGTCCGGCGGGAGTAGGAAAAATGAGCAGTTCTTC. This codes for CASSFRSGGSRKNEQFF.

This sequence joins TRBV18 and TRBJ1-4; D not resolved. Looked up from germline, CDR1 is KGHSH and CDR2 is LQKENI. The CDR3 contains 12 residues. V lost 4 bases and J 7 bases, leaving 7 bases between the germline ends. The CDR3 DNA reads TGTGCCAGCTCACAGGCGGGTGAAAAACTGTTTTTT. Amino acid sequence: CASSQAGEKLFF.

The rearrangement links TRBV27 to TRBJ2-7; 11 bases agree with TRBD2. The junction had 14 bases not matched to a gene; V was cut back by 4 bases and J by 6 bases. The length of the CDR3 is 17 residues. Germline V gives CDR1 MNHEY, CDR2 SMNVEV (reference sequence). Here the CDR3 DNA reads TGTGCCAGCAGTTCCTCGGCCTGGGGGACTAGCGGCCGCGAGCAGTACTTC. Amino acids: CASSSSAWGTSGREQYF.

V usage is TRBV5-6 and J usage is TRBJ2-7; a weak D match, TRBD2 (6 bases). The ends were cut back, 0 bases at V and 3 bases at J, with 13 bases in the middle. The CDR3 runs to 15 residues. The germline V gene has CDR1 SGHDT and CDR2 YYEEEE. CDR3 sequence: CASSLAGVVGYEQYF. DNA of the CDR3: TGTGCCAGCAGCTTGGCGGGGGTAGTCGGCTACGAGCAGTACTTC.

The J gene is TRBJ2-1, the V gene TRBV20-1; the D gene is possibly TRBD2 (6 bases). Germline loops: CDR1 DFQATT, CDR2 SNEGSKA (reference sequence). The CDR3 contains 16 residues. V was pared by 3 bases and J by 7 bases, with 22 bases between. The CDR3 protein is CSASGSGSGKGNEQFF. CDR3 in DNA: TGCAGTGCTAGTGGGTCCGGTAGCGGCAAGGGGAATGAGCAGTTCTTC.

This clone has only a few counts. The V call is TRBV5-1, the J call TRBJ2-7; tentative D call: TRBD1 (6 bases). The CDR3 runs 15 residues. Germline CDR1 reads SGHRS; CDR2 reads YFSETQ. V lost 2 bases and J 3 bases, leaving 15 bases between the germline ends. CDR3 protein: CASSFNPGAIYEQYF. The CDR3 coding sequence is TGCGCCAGCAGCTTCAACCCAGGGGCAATCTACGAGCAGTACTTC.

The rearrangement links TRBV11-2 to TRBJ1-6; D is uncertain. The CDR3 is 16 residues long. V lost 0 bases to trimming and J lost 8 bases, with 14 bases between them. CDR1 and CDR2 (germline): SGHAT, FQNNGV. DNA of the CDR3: TGTGCCAGCAGCTTAGATACGGGTTATTCGTATTCACCCCTCCACTTT. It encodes CASSLDTGYSYSPLHF.

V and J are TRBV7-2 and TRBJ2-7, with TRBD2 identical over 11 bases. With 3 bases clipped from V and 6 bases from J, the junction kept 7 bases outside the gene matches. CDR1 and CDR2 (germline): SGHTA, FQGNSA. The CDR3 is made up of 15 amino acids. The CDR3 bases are TGTGCCAGCAGCTTTAGCGGGGGGGCCGGCGCCGAGCAGTACTTC. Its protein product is CASSFSGGAGAEQYF. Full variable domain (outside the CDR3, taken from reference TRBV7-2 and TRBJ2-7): GAGVSQSPSNKVTEKGKDVELRCDPISGHTALYWYRQSLGQGLEFLIYFQGNSAPDKSGLPSDRFSAERTGGSVSTLTIQRTQQEDSAVYLCASSFSGGAGAEQYFGPGTRLTVT.

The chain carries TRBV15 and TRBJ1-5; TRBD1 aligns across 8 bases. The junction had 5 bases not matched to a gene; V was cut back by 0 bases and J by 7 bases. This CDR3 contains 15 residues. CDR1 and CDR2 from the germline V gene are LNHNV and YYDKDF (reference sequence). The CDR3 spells CATSREGGQGQPQHF. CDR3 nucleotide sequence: TGTGCCACCAGCAGAGAGGGAGGACAGGGCCAGCCCCAGCATTTT.

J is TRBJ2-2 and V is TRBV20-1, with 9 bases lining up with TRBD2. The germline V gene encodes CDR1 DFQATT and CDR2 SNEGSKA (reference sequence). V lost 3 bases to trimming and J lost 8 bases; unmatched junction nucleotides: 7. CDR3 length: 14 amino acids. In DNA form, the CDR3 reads TGCAGTGCTAGTAGTGCGGGGGGGCCAGGGGAGCTGTTTTTT. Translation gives CSASSAGGPGELFF.

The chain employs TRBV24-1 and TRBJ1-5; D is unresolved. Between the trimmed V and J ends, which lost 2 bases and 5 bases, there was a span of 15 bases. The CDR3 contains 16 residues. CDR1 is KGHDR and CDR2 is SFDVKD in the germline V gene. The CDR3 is CATSDSGLGGYQPQHF. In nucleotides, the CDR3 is TGTGCCACCAGTGATTCCGGGTTAGGTGGGTATCAGCCCCAGCATTTT.

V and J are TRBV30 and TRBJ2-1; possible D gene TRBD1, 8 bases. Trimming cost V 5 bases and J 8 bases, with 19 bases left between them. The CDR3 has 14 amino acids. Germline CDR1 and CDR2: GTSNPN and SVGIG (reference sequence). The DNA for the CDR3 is TGTGCCTGGGACAGGGGACTACAAGTCGATGAGCAGTTCTTC. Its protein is CAWDRGLQVDEQFF.

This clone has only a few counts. The DNA of the CDR3 is TGTGCCACCAGCAGAGATCCCAGGGACTTTAATGAAAAACTGTTTTTT. This sequence encodes CATSRDPRDFNEKLFF. The chain joins TRBV15 to TRBJ1-4, with D perhaps matching TRBD1 (5 bases). V was shortened by 0 bases and J by 4 bases, with 12 bases between the two germline ends. The CDR3 has 16 residues. CDR1 and CDR2 from the germline V gene are LNHNV and YYDKDF (reference sequence).

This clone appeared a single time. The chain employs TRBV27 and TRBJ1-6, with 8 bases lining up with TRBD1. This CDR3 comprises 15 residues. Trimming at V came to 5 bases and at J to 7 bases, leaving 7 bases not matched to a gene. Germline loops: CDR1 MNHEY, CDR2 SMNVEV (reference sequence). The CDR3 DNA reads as TGTGCCAGCAGTGACAGGGGTCCATTCAATTCACCCCTCCACTTT. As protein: CASSDRGPFNSPLHF.

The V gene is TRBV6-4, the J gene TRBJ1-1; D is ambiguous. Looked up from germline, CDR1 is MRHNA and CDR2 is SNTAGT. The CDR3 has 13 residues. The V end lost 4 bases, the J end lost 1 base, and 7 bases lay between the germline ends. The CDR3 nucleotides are TGTGCCAGCAGTGTAGAACGGAACACTGAAGCTTTCTTT. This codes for CASSVERNTEAFF.

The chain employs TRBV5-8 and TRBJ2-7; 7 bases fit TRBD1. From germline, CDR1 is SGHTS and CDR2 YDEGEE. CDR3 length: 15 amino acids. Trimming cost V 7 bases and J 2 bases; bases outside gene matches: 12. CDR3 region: CASHPPGQLTYEQYF. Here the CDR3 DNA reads TGTGCCAGCCATCCACCGGGACAGCTTACCTACGAGCAGTACTTC.

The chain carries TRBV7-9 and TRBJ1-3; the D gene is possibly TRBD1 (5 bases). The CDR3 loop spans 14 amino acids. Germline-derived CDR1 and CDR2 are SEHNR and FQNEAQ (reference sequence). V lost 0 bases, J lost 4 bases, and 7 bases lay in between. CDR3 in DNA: TGTGCCAGCAGCTTAGCAGGGGCAGGAAACACCATATATTTT. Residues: CASSLAGAGNTIYF.

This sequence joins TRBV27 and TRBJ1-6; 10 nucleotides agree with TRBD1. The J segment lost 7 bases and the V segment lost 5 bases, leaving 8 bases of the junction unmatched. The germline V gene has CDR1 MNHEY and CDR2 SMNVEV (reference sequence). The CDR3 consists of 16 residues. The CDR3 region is CASSPRDRGGNSPLHF. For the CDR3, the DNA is TGTGCCAGCAGTCCCCGGGACAGGGGAGGAAATTCACCCCTCCACTTT.